The 6 T cell receptor beta chains reported below all come from one sample, sequenced in a study of T and B cells in COVID-19 patients. Each TRB amplification used about 230-550 ng of genomic DNA from blood. TRB rearrangements were amplified by multiplex PCR with BIOMED2 TRB-A/B primers. TCRdb itself ran the multiplex PCR reads through MiXCR, one entry per CDR3 protein. The sample includes several thousand distinct CDR3 sequences, 20% to 25% of them seen just once. What was sequenced was blood. The receptors come from a human donor with active COVID-19.

This clonotype rates as medium-sized. The chain links TRBV18 to TRBJ1-2; TRBD1 might be the D (6 bases). V lost 2 bases, J lost 8 bases, and 9 bases lay in between. The CDR3 is 12 residues long. The germline V gene encodes CDR1 KGHSH and CDR2 LQKENI. The CDR3 nucleotides are TGTGCCAGCTCACCAGACAGGCAAGGCTACACCTTC. Translated: CASSPDRQGYTF.

This clonotype is medium-sized by share. The chain combines TRBV6-5 with TRBJ2-7, with a weak D call TRBD2 (5 bases). The CDR3 runs to 13 residues. Germline loops: CDR1 MNHEY, CDR2 SVGAGI. V gave up 0 bases and J gave up 3 bases, with 6 bases separating them. In DNA, the CDR3 is TGTGCCAGCAGTTACTCCGGGAACTACGAGCAGTACTTC. Protein: CASSYSGNYEQYF.

V gene TRBV7-2 combines with J gene TRBJ1-2; 8 bases agree with TRBD1. V lost 3 bases and J lost 4; bases outside the gene matches: 4. The CDR3 covers 14 residues. The V gene's germline CDR1 is SGHTA and CDR2 FQGNSA. CDR3 sequence: CASSLDRAGYGYTF. CDR3 in DNA: TGTGCCAGCAGCTTGGACAGGGCCGGCTATGGCTACACCTTC.

This clonotype turned up a few times. CDR3 residues: CASSLGTGNYGYTF. The CDR3 nucleotides read TGTGCCAGCAGCTTAGGGACAGGGAACTATGGCTACACCTTC. The chain has TRBV5-5 and TRBJ1-2, with TRBD1 identical over 9 bases. Germline CDR1 is SGHKS and CDR2 is YYEKEE (reference sequence). The junction had 1 base not matched to a gene; V was cut back by 2 bases and J by 2 bases. This CDR3 is built from 14 residues.

This clonotype is termed medium-sized. The rearrangement joins TRBV6-5 to TRBJ2-7; possible D gene TRBD2, 5 bases. Germline values: CDR1 MNHEY, CDR2 SVGAGI. This CDR3 is built from 14 residues. V was pared by 4 bases and J by 5 bases, with 15 bases between. CDR3 sequence (DNA): TGTGCCAGCAGTTCCGACGGGAAGGCTCACGAGCAGTACTTC. Translated, it gives CASSSDGKAHEQYF.

The J gene is TRBJ2-7, the V gene TRBV7-2; 11 positions agree with TRBD1. CDR3 length equals 16 residues. Germline CDR1 reads SGHTA; CDR2 reads FQGNSA. The V and J ends lost 2 bases and 3 bases, in that order; junction bases with no gene match: 6. CDR3 nucleotides: TGTGCCAGCAGCTTAATTTCGGGACAGGGGGACTACGAGCAGTACTTC. Its protein product is CASSLISGQGDYEQYF.